This section outlines one TCR beta chain sequence together with its context. The data derive from a study of blood T cell repertoires in COVID-19. On the study more broadly: There were acute and convalescent COVID-19 samples, and they came from the United States, Italy and Spain. T cells, B-cell-depleted T cells, or PBMCs provided the cDNA or gDNA that served as material.

In the source study's methods: Reference gene primers were amplified, and this amplification served to estimate nucleated cell counts. Only in-frame clones appear in the TCRdb table, and some are missing; sequencing was by immunoSEQ multiplex PCR. V and J calls and clone size are given by that table; D and trimming were obtained from the DNA. In the table there are 300,000 to 450,000 clones, around 84% of which are singletons. Germline V gives CDR1 MDHEN, CDR2 SYDVKM. Losses at the gene ends were 5 bases for V and 3 bases for J; bases not matched to a gene: 10. CDR3 length: 18 amino acids. Source material: peripheral blood. The genes are TRBV28 and TRBJ2-6; 10 bases line up with TRBD1. The TCR comes from a woman younger than 30 with acute or convalescent COVID-19. The CDR3 DNA reads TGTGCCAGCAGTAGCGTCGGGACAGGGGCGCGTGGGGCCAACGTCCTGACTTTC. Amino acids: CASSSVGTGARGANVLTF.